This note documents a single T cell receptor beta chain sequence. One end of the junction is discordant with germline, which a read error may explain. The source of the sample is a study of tumor-infiltrating lymphocytes in primary liver carcinoma. Study-level information: Aged between 30 and 69 years, the patients were men and women.

The researchers produced TCR beta cDNA from around 0.5 ug total RNA with a constant-region primer. ARM-PCR was slightly modified, and three nested multiplex PCR rounds with it gave rise to the TCR beta libraries. Each of the first two PCR rounds ran approximately 9 cycles with TRBV1-TRBV30 forward and C-beta reverse primers. TCRdb processed the multiplex PCR reads anew with MiXCR; each CDR3 protein has one entry. The repertoire holds 80,000 to 100,000 distinct CDR3 sequences, with about 70% as singletons. Germline V gene sequence: CDR1 SGHVS, CDR2 FQNEAQ. The CDR3 has 17 residues. Starting material for RNA and DNA co-extraction consisted of about 17-30 mg of unsorted bulk tissue. Chronic HBV infection, which was untreated, was present in the patients.

The chain couples TRBV7-8 to TRBJ2-6; D not certain. The sequenced sample consisted of tumor-adjacent normal liver tissue. The receptor comes from a man between 35 and 55 years old with primary liver carcinoma and hepatitis B virus infection. CDR3 DNA sequence: TGTGCCAGCACCTTAAGGGCGCGAGACTCTGGGGCCAACGTCCTGACTTTC. Its protein product is CASTLRARDSGANVLTF.